This TCR beta chain was observed in a study of T cell repertoires in cytomegalovirus infection. Study-level information: CMV epitopes, recently identified HLA-C-restricted and well-studied HLA-B-restricted, were used.

This clonotype was observed a handful of times. Its antigen remains unidentified. TCRdb independently ran MiXCR on the reads; one entry per CDR3 protein. The sample contains more than 45,000 distinct CDR3 sequences, around a fifth of which appear only once. The sample consisted of CD8+ T cells from cultured PBMCs, taken from culture after CMV antigen stimulation. The receptor was isolated from a human donor in good health (CMV status not recorded). Some clones in this sample may be carry-over from other donors' samples.

CDR3 loop: CASSRGANQPQHF. The CDR3 region has the DNA TGTGCCAGCAGCAGGGGCGCCAATCAGCCCCAGCATTTT. V gene TRBV6-5 combines with J gene TRBJ1-5, with D perhaps TRBD1 (6 bases). Looked up from germline, CDR1 is MNHEY and CDR2 is SVGAGI. V was clipped by 6 bases and J by 3 bases, with 9 bases between them. The CDR3 totals 13 residues.